Described below is a single T cell receptor beta chain sequence and its context. TCRdb reprocessed the 5' RACE reads with MiXCR, giving one entry per CDR3 protein. The sample contains about 96,000 distinct CDR3 sequences, approximately 15% of which appear only once. This entry comes from a study of T cells of healthy individuals. The sequence was obtained from a human donor in good health.

The CDR3 coding sequence is TGTGCCAGCGGTCAACCGGGACAGGGATACAATGAGCAGTTCTTC. Translation gives CASGQPGQGYNEQFF. This chain uses TRBV14 with TRBJ2-1; TRBD1 aligns across 9 bases. The CDR3 runs 15 residues. Looked up from germline, CDR1 is SGHDN and CDR2 is FVKESK. J lost 4 bases, V lost 8 bases, and 9 bases had no gene match.